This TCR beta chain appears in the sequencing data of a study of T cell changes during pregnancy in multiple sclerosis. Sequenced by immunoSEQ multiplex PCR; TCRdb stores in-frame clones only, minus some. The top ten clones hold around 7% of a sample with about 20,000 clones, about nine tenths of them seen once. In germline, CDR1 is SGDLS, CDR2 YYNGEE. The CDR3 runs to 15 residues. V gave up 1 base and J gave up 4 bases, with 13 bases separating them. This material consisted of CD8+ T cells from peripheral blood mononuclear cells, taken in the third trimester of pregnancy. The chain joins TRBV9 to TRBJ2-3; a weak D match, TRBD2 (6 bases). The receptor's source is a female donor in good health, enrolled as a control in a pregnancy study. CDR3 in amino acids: CASSVTPGVADTQYF. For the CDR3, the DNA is TGTGCCAGCAGCGTAACCCCGGGGGTGGCAGATACGCAGTATTTT.